A single sample is the source of the 5 T cell receptor beta chains below, sequenced in a study of blood T cell repertoires in COVID-19. Clones were sequenced by immunoSEQ multiplex PCR, and TCRdb holds only the in-frame ones, with some missing. The sample includes some 150,000 clones, 84% of them seen just once. Sequencing input: peripheral blood. The receptor set was obtained from a human donor in a cohort sampled during active COVID-19.

The CDR3 protein is CASSMGRGGDTEAFF. The CDR3 nucleotides read TGTGCCAGTAGTATGGGCAGGGGAGGGGACACTGAAGCTTTCTTT. The V and J genes are TRBV19 and TRBJ1-1; D possibly corresponds to TRBD1 (6 bases). This CDR3 region has 15 residues. CDR1 LNHDA and CDR2 SQIVND come from the germline V gene (reference sequence). Trimming removed 3 bases at V and 3 bases at J, with 14 bases between.

The J gene is TRBJ1-6, the V gene TRBV7-2, with TRBD1 matching over 8 bases. Trimming took 5 bases from V and 9 from J; bases not matched to a gene: 9. This CDR3 is 15 amino acids long. In germline, CDR1 is SGHTA, CDR2 FQGNSA. The CDR3 sequence: CASSPGQGAGSPLHF. CDR3 bases: TGTGCCAGCAGCCCCGGACAGGGAGCAGGTTCACCCCTCCACTTT.

The chain combines TRBV5-6 with TRBJ2-1, with D possibly TRBD1 on 5 matching bases. The CDR3 sequence is 15 residues long. Germline V gene lookup returns CDR1 SGHDT and CDR2 YYEEEE. Deletions cut 3 bases from V and 0 bases from J, with 10 bases between. The CDR3 DNA is TGTGCCAGCAGCTCCGTAGGGGCCTCCTACAATGAGCAGTTCTTC. It translates to CASSSVGASYNEQFF. The variable domain in full, with the rest retrieved from reference TRBV5-6 and TRBJ2-1, is DAGVTQSPTHLIKTRGQQVTLRCSPKSGHDTVSWYQQALGQGPQFIFQYYEEEERQRGNFPDRFSGHQFPNYSSELNVNALLLGDSALYLCASSSVGASYNEQFFGPGTRLTVL.

The chain joins TRBV3-1 (or the pseudogene TRBV3-2) to TRBJ1-2; D remains unclear. CDR1 LGHDT and CDR2 YNNKEL come from the germline V gene (reference sequence). V was cut by 0 bases and J by 4 bases, with 9 bases left in between. The CDR3 is made up of 14 amino acids. The CDR3 here is CASSQDRSLYGYTF. DNA of the CDR3: TGTGCCAGCAGCCAAGATCGGTCCCTCTATGGCTACACCTTC.

This clone has just a few counts. The rearrangement joins TRBV30 to TRBJ2-6; 8 nucleotides match TRBD1. V gave up 3 bases and J gave up 2 bases; unmatched junction bases: 12. CDR1 and CDR2 from the germline V gene are GTSNPN and SVGIG (reference sequence). There are 18 residues in the CDR3. For the CDR3, the DNA is TGTGCCTGGAGAACCCGGACAGGGATTCTTCCTGGGGCCAACGTCCTGACTTTC. Translated: CAWRTRTGILPGANVLTF.